The 26 T cell receptor beta chains reported below all come from one sample, sequenced in a study of response to subunit inactivated influenza vaccine. MiXCR, run by TCRdb on the RT-PCR reads, gives a single entry per CDR3 protein. The repertoire holds 500,000 to 600,000 distinct CDR3 sequences, with 13% as singletons. The sample in question was PBMCs from blood, obtained 40 to 50 days after vaccination. The receptors come from a man aged 50-60 years who received an inactivated influenza vaccine.

There are many counts of this clonotype. This sequence joins TRBV20-1 and TRBJ2-5; D is unclear. Trimming took 6 bases from V and 2 from J, leaving 4 bases between them. The CDR3 sequence is 10 residues long. Germline assignment: CDR1 DFQATT and CDR2 SNEGSKA (reference sequence). CDR3 amino acids: CSAAQETQYF. DNA of the CDR3: TGCAGTGCCGCACAAGAGACCCAGTACTTC.

The genes are TRBV18 and TRBJ2-7; 7 bases fit TRBD2. Germline loops: CDR1 KGHSH, CDR2 LQKENI. This CDR3 spans 14 amino acids. The V and J ends lost 3 bases and 6 bases, in that order; junction bases with no gene match: 8. The CDR3 region has the DNA TGTGCCAGCTCACCTCCCGGGGGAGGGGTCGAGCAGTACTTC. It is translated as CASSPPGGGVEQYF.

This clonotype was counted between two and nine times. V is TRBV19 and J is TRBJ2-2, with D unclear. V lost 4 bases to trimming and J lost 1 base, with 7 bases between them. In germline, CDR1 is LNHDA, CDR2 SQIVND (reference sequence). The CDR3 consists of 14 residues. The CDR3 here is CASSTTRNTGELFF. CDR3 bases: TGTGCCAGTAGTACTACCAGGAACACCGGGGAGCTGTTTTTT.

Here the CDR3 reads CASSATTAVSGNTIYF. The CDR3 DNA sequence: TGTGCCAGCAGCGCCACGACAGCGGTCTCTGGAAACACCATATATTTT. The chain recombines TRBV9 with TRBJ1-3, with D perhaps TRBD1 (5 bases). Trimming shortened V by 3 bases and J by 0 bases, and 13 bases separated the two germline ends. CDR3 length equals 16 residues. Per germline, CDR1 SGDLS and CDR2 YYNGEE.

This clonotype has a count of ten or more. The chain links TRBV12-3 or TRBV12-4 to TRBJ2-3; TRBD2 matches at 8 bases. Trimming cost V 5 bases and J 1 base; bases outside gene matches: 2. The CDR3 totals 14 residues. In DNA form, the CDR3 reads TGTGCCAGCAGTAGAGCGGGGGGCACAGATACGCAGTATTTT. Protein sequence: CASSRAGGTDTQYF.

In this sample, this clonotype turned up many times. The chain recombines TRBV20-1 with TRBJ2-7, with D perhaps TRBD1 (7 bases). Germline loops: CDR1 DFQATT, CDR2 SNEGSKA (reference sequence). This CDR3 comprises 13 residues. The ends were cut back, 3 bases at V and 4 bases at J, with 13 bases in the middle. CDR3 protein: CSASLEGAYEQYF. CDR3 DNA sequence: TGCAGTGCTAGTCTGGAGGGGGCATACGAGCAGTACTTC.

The J gene is TRBJ2-3, the V gene TRBV7-2; D perhaps matches TRBD2 (6 bases). The V gene's germline CDR1 is SGHTA and CDR2 FQGNSA. This CDR3 is 14 amino acids long. Trimming pared 5 bases from V and 7 bases from J, leaving 16 bases between. The CDR3 loop reads CASSRRDSLNTQYF. DNA of the CDR3: TGTGCCAGCAGCCGCCGGGACTCTCTAAATACGCAGTATTTT.

This clonotype was seen more than once but under ten times. V gene TRBV11-2 combines with J gene TRBJ2-3; 9 bases align to TRBD2. Looked up from germline, CDR1 is SGHAT and CDR2 is FQNNGV. This CDR3 is built from 19 residues. J lost 0 bases, V lost 2 bases, and 12 bases had no gene match. Here the CDR3 DNA reads TGTGCCAGCAGCTTAACTAGGTCTAGCGGGGTCACTAGCACAGATACGCAGTATTTT. It translates to CASSLTRSSGVTSTDTQYF.

This clonotype was detected only a few times. V and J are TRBV7-2 and TRBJ1-5; a weak D match, TRBD1 (6 bases). The length of the CDR3 is 15 residues. CDR1 SGHTA and CDR2 FQGNSA come from the germline V gene. Trimming pared 5 bases from V and 6 bases from J, leaving 17 bases between. The CDR3 region is CASSPSWGAGQPQHF. The CDR3 nucleotides are TGTGCCAGCAGCCCGAGTTGGGGGGCAGGTCAGCCCCAGCATTTT.

The rearrangement joins TRBV12-3 or TRBV12-4 to TRBJ1-2; D perhaps matches TRBD1 (6 bases). CDR3 length: 13 residues. Trimming took 4 bases from V and 8 from J, leaving 14 bases between them. This CDR3 reads CASSSSRGGGYTF. The CDR3 nucleotides are TGTGCCAGCAGTTCGAGCCGAGGGGGGGGCTACACCTTC.

As for this clonotype: Relative to the germline gene, one junction end is altered; a read error may explain this. V is TRBV3-1 and J is TRBJ2-4; D possibly corresponds to TRBD2 (6 bases). This CDR3 contains 14 residues. Looked up from germline, CDR1 is LGHDT and CDR2 is YNNKEL (reference sequence). This CDR3 reads CASTQATGRNIQYF. In nucleotides, the CDR3 is TGTGCCAGCACCCAAGCTACCGGGAGAAACATTCAGTACTTC. Based on the CDR3 plus reference TRBV3-1 and TRBJ2-4, the full variable domain is DTAVSQTPKYLVTQMGNDKSIKCEQNLGHDTMYWYKQDSKKFLKIMFSYNNKELIINETVPNRFSPKSPDKAHLNLHINSLELGDSAVYFCASTQATGRNIQYFGAGTRLSVL.

This clonotype was observed a few times. This chain joins TRBV6-5 and TRBJ2-5, with D perhaps TRBD2 (5 bases). V was pared by 0 bases and J by 2 bases, with 10 bases between. Looked up from germline, CDR1 is MNHEY and CDR2 is SVGAGI. This CDR3 contains 15 residues. CDR3 region: CASSYSRARQETQYF. CDR3 DNA sequence: TGTGCCAGCAGTTACTCGAGGGCTAGGCAAGAGACCCAGTACTTC.

This clonotype was detected only a few times. The V gene is TRBV7-9, the J gene TRBJ2-1; either TRBD1 or TRBD2 may fit D (6 bases each). The V end was cut by 5 bases, the J end by 5 bases, with 19 bases between. The germline gives CDR1 SEHNR, CDR2 FQNEAQ (reference sequence). CDR3 size: 16 residues. Here the CDR3 DNA reads TGTGCCAGCAGCCGATCGACCATGGAGGGGGACAATGAGCAGTTCTTC. This gives the protein CASSRSTMEGDNEQFF. The whole variable domain, remainder taken from reference TRBV7-9 and TRBJ2-1, is DTGVSQNPRHKITKRGQNVTFRCDPISEHNRLYWYRQTLGQGPEFLTYFQNEAQLEKSRLLSDRFSAERPKGSFSTLEIQRTEQGDSAMYLCASSRSTMEGDNEQFFGPGTRLTVL.

This clonotype was found a few times. The gene calls are TRBV20-1 and TRBJ1-5, with D possibly being TRBD1 (6 bases). The ends were cut back, 6 bases at V and 3 bases at J, with 15 bases in the middle. Germline CDR1 and CDR2: DFQATT and SNEGSKA (reference sequence). The CDR3 extends over 14 amino acids. The chain's CDR3 is CSAIVGAFNQPQHF. The DNA of the CDR3 is TGCAGTGCCATCGTGGGGGCATTCAATCAGCCCCAGCATTTT.

The genes are TRBV10-3 and TRBJ2-7, with D unclear. Germline loops: CDR1 ENHRY, CDR2 SYGVKD. The ends were cut back, 0 bases at V and 8 bases at J, with 8 bases in the middle. This CDR3 has 12 residues. The CDR3: CAISESYLQQYF. CDR3 in DNA: TGTGCCATCAGTGAGTCGTATTTGCAGCAGTACTTC.

J is TRBJ1-2 and V is TRBV27; no clear D gene. Per the germline V gene, CDR1 is MNHEY and CDR2 is SMNVEV (reference sequence). This CDR3 comprises 14 residues. Trimming stripped 11 bases from V and 1 base from J, with 17 bases between. Here the CDR3 DNA reads TGTGCCTCCTGGGCGGGGTCGGGTAACTATGGCTACACCTTC. Its translation: CASWAGSGNYGYTF.

As concerns this clonotype: Given a much more abundant clone one base away, this may be a read error. The genes are TRBV5-6 and TRBJ2-3; D might be TRBD2 (6 bases). The germline V and J ends were trimmed by 3 bases and 7 bases, with 18 bases remaining between them. The germline V gene has CDR1 SGHDT and CDR2 YYEEEE. The CDR3 is 15 amino acids. The CDR3, as DNA: TGTGCCAGCAGCTCCCAGCTGGGGGGAGTAAATACGCAGTATTTT. Its protein is CASSSQLGGVNTQYF.

V is TRBV7-6 and J is TRBJ2-1; 10 bases are shared with TRBD2. CDR1 and CDR2 from the germline V gene are SGHVS and FNYEAQ. The CDR3 runs 18 residues. The junction had 13 bases not matched to a gene; V was cut back by 4 bases and J by 4 bases. The CDR3 reads CASSSEPSGSFSYNEQFF. DNA of the CDR3: TGTGCCAGCAGCTCCGAGCCTAGCGGGAGTTTTTCGTACAATGAGCAGTTCTTC.

This clonotype has just a few counts. V is TRBV20-1 and J is TRBJ2-1, with a possible D match to TRBD2 (5 bases). Trimming took off 3 bases at V and 1 base at J, with 16 bases between the two ends. This CDR3 is built from 16 residues. Germline V gives CDR1 DFQATT, CDR2 SNEGSKA (reference sequence). The CDR3, as DNA: TGCAGTGCTAGGGCCAAATTAAGGGAGTCCTACAATGAGCAGTTCTTC. Translating it yields CSARAKLRESYNEQFF.

The rearrangement links TRBV5-1 to TRBJ1-5; possibly TRBD1 for D (6 bases). Germline V gene lookup returns CDR1 SGHRS and CDR2 YFSETQ. With 0 bases removed from V and 8 bases from J, the gap between germline ends came to 15 bases. The length of the CDR3 is 15 residues. The CDR3 loop is CASSLGGVQGEPQHF. The CDR3 nucleotides are TGCGCCAGCAGCTTGGGTGGTGTACAGGGCGAGCCCCAGCATTTT.

This clonotype was seen a handful of times. The chain joins TRBV27 to TRBJ2-5; the match to TRBD1 covers 7 bases. Germline V gene sequence: CDR1 MNHEY, CDR2 SMNVEV (reference sequence). CDR3 length: 13 amino acids. Trimming took 8 bases from V and 1 from J; bases not matched to a gene: 4. The CDR3 coding sequence is TGTGCCAGCGGCGACAGGGTCCAAGAGACCCAGTACTTC. Protein sequence: CASGDRVQETQYF.

The CDR3 DNA is TGCGCCAGCAGCTTGGGCAGGGACCACTATGGCTACACCTTC. It encodes CASSLGRDHYGYTF. The chain couples TRBV5-1 to TRBJ1-2, with D maybe TRBD1 (5 bases). V was trimmed by 0 bases and J by 3 bases, leaving 9 bases between them. The CDR3 is made up of 14 amino acids. Germline V lookup: CDR1 SGHRS, CDR2 YFSETQ.

This clonotype was counted between two and nine times. This chain links TRBV20-1 with TRBJ2-3; 9 bases are a match to TRBD2. V lost 6 bases, J lost 2 bases, and 9 bases stayed unmatched. The CDR3 is 15 amino acids. CDR1 is DFQATT, CDR2 SNEGSKA, per germline (reference sequence). CDR3 sequence (DNA): TGCAGTGCAACCCTAGCGGGACGGGACACAGATACGCAGTATTTT. Its translation is CSATLAGRDTDTQYF.

The gene calls are TRBV18 and TRBJ2-3; no definite D call. V was trimmed by 4 bases and J by 2 bases, leaving 25 bases between them. This CDR3 contains 19 residues. Per the germline V gene, CDR1 is KGHSH and CDR2 is LQKENI. The CDR3 reads CASSRRPGHSRPHTDTQYF. CDR3 in DNA: TGTGCCAGCTCACGAAGGCCGGGTCATAGCCGGCCACACACAGATACGCAGTATTTT.

This clonotype was counted a few times. The V call is TRBV20-1, the J call TRBJ2-7; D remains unclear. CDR1 is DFQATT, CDR2 SNEGSKA, per germline (reference sequence). The V gene lost 6 bases and the J gene lost 4 bases, with 13 bases spanning the gap. The CDR3 runs to 12 residues. The CDR3 region is CSAEFAPYEQYF. The CDR3 coding sequence is TGCAGTGCGGAATTTGCCCCGTACGAGCAGTACTTC.

The sample holds many counts of this clonotype. The chain employs TRBV6-5 and TRBJ1-1; 7 nucleotides match TRBD1. With V trimmed by 2 bases and J by 5 bases, 11 bases remained unmatched. The CDR3 extends over 16 amino acids. The germline V gene has CDR1 MNHEY and CDR2 SVGAGI. The CDR3 nucleotides are TGTGCCAGCAGTTACCCAATACAGGGGAGGCAGACTGAAGCTTTCTTT. It yields the protein CASSYPIQGRQTEAFF.